The 27 T cell receptor beta chains reported below all come from one sample, sequenced in a study of breast tumors, draining lymph nodes, adjacent tissues. Breast cancer patients provided tissue from their axillary draining lymph nodes. Each CDR3 protein is one row after TCRdb ran MiXCR on the multiplex PCR reads. The data show approximately 190,000 distinct CDR3 sequences, approximately 33% seen once. Sample: axillary lymph node tissue. The source is a female donor with breast cancer. Some clones in this sample may be carry-over from other donors' samples.

With respect to this clonotype: This may be a read error, as it is one base from a much larger clone. The chain has TRBV6-5 and TRBJ2-5; a weak D match, TRBD2 (6 bases). The assigned J gene may be wrong: the sequence end matches TRBJ2-7 better. Germline lookup yields CDR1 MNHEY and CDR2 SVGAGI. The CDR3 runs to 12 residues. The CDR3 nucleotides are TGTGCCGGCAGTTACCGTAGCGGCGAGCAGTACTTC. Its protein product is CAGSYRSGEQYF.

This clonotype has at least ten counts. The chain is built from TRBV7-2 and TRBJ1-2; 8 nucleotides align to TRBD1. CDR3 size: 15 residues. V lost 6 bases and J lost 3; bases outside the gene matches: 9. Looked up from germline, CDR1 is SGHTA and CDR2 is FQGNSA. CDR3 residues: CASRGNRGADYGYTF. CDR3 DNA: TGTGCCAGCAGGGGGAACAGGGGGGCGGACTATGGCTACACCTTC.

This clonotype has a single count. V is TRBV15 and J is TRBJ2-7, with 7 bases aligning to TRBD2. Germline CDR1 reads LNHNV; CDR2 reads YYDKDF (reference sequence). V lost 3 bases and J lost 3; bases outside the gene matches: 14. CDR3 size: 17 residues. As DNA, the CDR3 is TGTGCCACCAGCAGGGGCCCCACGGGGGGTCGCCTCTACGAGCAGTACTTC. Translation: CATSRGPTGGRLYEQYF.

Comment on this clonotype: One end of the junction fails to match germline, which may point to a read error. The chain combines TRBV29-1 with TRBJ1-4, with 8 bases identical to TRBD1. The CDR3 is made up of 15 amino acids. CDR1 is SQVTM and CDR2 is ANQGSEA in the germline V gene. DNA of the CDR3: TGCAGCGTCATCGGGACTAGCGGGACAGGTGAAGAACTGTTTTTT. Translated, it gives CSVIGTSGTGEELFF.

This clonotype occurred a few times. This chain links TRBV13 with TRBJ1-1; TRBD1 aligns across 8 bases. The CDR3 loop spans 14 amino acids. The V and J ends lost 2 bases and 7 bases, in that order; junction bases with no gene match: 6. Germline values: CDR1 PRHDT, CDR2 FYEKMQ (reference sequence). In DNA form, the CDR3 reads TGTGCCAGCAGCTTACCGGACAGGGCCTATGAAGCTTTCTTT. Its translation is CASSLPDRAYEAFF.

The gene calls are TRBV6-2 or TRBV6-3 and TRBJ2-5; 13 nucleotides align to TRBD2. The ends lost 6 bases at V and 4 bases at J; junction bases unmatched: 8. Germline-derived CDR1 and CDR2 are MNHEY and SVGEGT. This CDR3 contains 16 residues. CDR3 sequence reads: CASSPRTSGSSETQYF. CDR3 DNA: TGTGCCAGCAGCCCTCGGACTAGCGGGAGCTCAGAGACCCAGTACTTC.

A note on this clonotype: A read error may be the cause here, since a much bigger clone is one base away. The chain links TRBV6-5 to TRBJ2-3; 8 nucleotides match TRBD2. In germline, CDR1 is MNHEY, CDR2 SVGAGI. This CDR3 is 14 amino acids long. V dropped 7 bases and J dropped 2; count of bases not matched to a gene: 5. As DNA, the CDR3 is TGTGCCAGCAAGCTAGCGGGCAACACAGATACGCAGTATTTT. It is translated as CASKLAGNTDTQYF.

In this sample, this clonotype turned up many times. The rearrangement joins TRBV12-3 or TRBV12-4 to TRBJ1-2; possible D gene TRBD1, 5 bases. The CDR3 spans 14 residues. V lost 0 bases to trimming and J lost 8 bases, with 13 bases between them. DNA of the CDR3: TGTGCCAGCAGTTTAGCGGGGGGGAAGCAGGGCTACACCTTC. This encodes CASSLAGGKQGYTF.

This clonotype was seen at least ten times. This chain links TRBV19 with TRBJ1-3; no reliable D call. With 8 bases removed from V and 0 bases from J, the gap between germline ends came to 20 bases. Germline CDR1 is LNHDA and CDR2 is SQIVND (reference sequence). The CDR3 extends over 17 amino acids. CDR3 in DNA: TGTGCCAGTGGTGCGCGGGCACTCCCTAACTCTGGAAACACCATATATTTT. This encodes CASGARALPNSGNTIYF.

Ten or more counts support this clonotype. V gene TRBV20-1 combines with J gene TRBJ2-5; unclear D gene. This CDR3 is built from 12 residues. The germline gives CDR1 DFQATT, CDR2 SNEGSKA (reference sequence). V dropped 6 bases and J dropped 1 base, with 9 bases sitting between them. The CDR3 region has the DNA TGCAGTGCCACAAAGCTCCAAGAGACCCAGTACTTC. Translated: CSATKLQETQYF.

Ten or more counts support this clonotype. This sequence joins TRBV20-1 and TRBJ2-1; 10 nucleotides align to TRBD2. Trimming took 6 bases from V and 4 from J; bases not matched to a gene: 9. CDR1 is DFQATT and CDR2 is SNEGSKA in the germline V gene (reference sequence). The length of the CDR3 is 15 residues. For the CDR3, the DNA is TGCAGTGCGCCGAAACTAGCGGGGATTTACAATGAGCAGTTCTTC. Protein product: CSAPKLAGIYNEQFF.

In its sample, this clonotype was seen many times. The chain recombines TRBV24-1 with TRBJ2-3; TRBD1 is a possible D gene (5 bases). From germline, CDR1 is KGHDR and CDR2 SFDVKD. V lost 2 bases, J lost 1 base, and 9 bases lay in between. The CDR3 is 15 residues long. Written as DNA, the CDR3 is TGTGCCACCAGTGATTCGGGCAGGGGCACAGATACGCAGTATTTT. Its protein product is CATSDSGRGTDTQYF.

In its sample, this clonotype was seen many times. The J gene is TRBJ2-5, the V gene TRBV20-1; TRBD2 aligns across 8 bases. Losses at the gene ends were 1 base for V and 4 bases for J; bases not matched to a gene: 5. The length of the CDR3 is 14 residues. The germline V gene encodes CDR1 DFQATT and CDR2 SNEGSKA (reference sequence). This CDR3 reads CSARAGSGGETQYF. DNA for the CDR3: TGCAGTGCTAGAGCCGGGAGCGGGGGAGAGACCCAGTACTTC.

Only a few counts were recorded for this clonotype. V is TRBV29-1 and J is TRBJ1-1; TRBD1 aligns across 8 bases. Germline values: CDR1 SQVTM, CDR2 ANQGSEA. V was clipped by 4 bases and J by 10 bases; unmatched bases: 5. This CDR3 comprises 11 residues. The CDR3 reads CSVVVQGAAFF. CDR3 coding DNA: TGCAGCGTTGTGGTCCAGGGGGCAGCTTTCTTT.

The rearrangement joins TRBV18 to TRBJ1-2; D is perhaps TRBD1 (5 bases). This CDR3 is 16 amino acids long. Looked up from germline, CDR1 is KGHSH and CDR2 is LQKENI. V gave up 3 bases and J gave up 4 bases, with 18 bases separating them. CDR3 in amino acids: CASSPWTSGTFYGYTF. CDR3 sequence (DNA): TGTGCCAGCTCACCCTGGACTAGCGGGACCTTCTATGGCTACACCTTC.

The chain links TRBV5-1 to TRBJ2-2; D ambiguous. CDR1 and CDR2 (germline): SGHRS, YFSETQ. The CDR3 covers 14 residues. V lost 4 bases, J lost 11 bases, and 18 bases lay in between. The CDR3 protein is CASSLGIETDELFF. The DNA for the CDR3 is TGCGCCAGCAGCCTTGGGATAGAGACCGACGAGCTGTTTTTT.

This clonotype was observed a few times. A much larger clone lies a single base off, so this may be a read error. The chain is built from TRBV10-2 and TRBJ2-7, with 9 bases that match TRBD1. Germline loops: CDR1 WSHSY, CDR2 SAAADI. The CDR3 loop spans 15 amino acids. DNA of the CDR3: TGCGCCAGCAGTGGGATGGGACAGGGAGCCTACGAGCGGTACTTC. Protein sequence: CASSGMGQGAYERYF.

This clonotype was picked up many times. The chain is built from TRBV20-1 and TRBJ2-3; D unclear. Germline-derived CDR1 and CDR2 are DFQATT and SNEGSKA (reference sequence). The length of the CDR3 is 15 residues. Between the trimmed V and J ends, which lost 3 bases and 2 bases, there was a span of 15 bases. The CDR3 DNA sequence: TGCAGTGCTAGCCAAGGAGACCCCCTCACAGATACGCAGTATTTT. It encodes CSASQGDPLTDTQYF.

This clonotype occurred many times. The J gene is TRBJ2-5, the V gene TRBV5-5; the D gene is possibly TRBD2 (6 bases). Trimming pared 0 bases from V and 0 bases from J, leaving 9 bases between. CDR3 length: 15 residues. Looked up from germline, CDR1 is SGHKS and CDR2 is YYEKEE (reference sequence). The CDR3 region is CASSLARGYQETQYF. The CDR3 nucleotides are TGTGCCAGCAGCTTGGCACGGGGGTACCAAGAGACCCAGTACTTC. The variable domain in full, with the rest retrieved from reference TRBV5-5 and TRBJ2-5, is DAGVTQSPTHLIKTRGQQVTLRCSPISGHKSVSWYQQVLGQGPQFIFQYYEKEERGRGNFPDRFSARQFPNYSSELNVNALLLGDSALYLCASSLARGYQETQYFGPGTRLLVL.

This clonotype showed up many times. CDR3 in amino acids: CASSLEGRGRGEQYF. The CDR3 coding sequence is TGTGCCAGCAGCTTAGAAGGGCGGGGAAGGGGCGAGCAGTACTTC. The rearrangement uses TRBV7-8 and TRBJ2-7; TRBD2 might be the D (6 bases). The CDR3 consists of 15 residues. The V gene's germline CDR1 is SGHVS and CDR2 FQNEAQ. With 1 base removed from V and 6 bases from J, the gap between germline ends came to 16 bases.

A word on this clonotype: As the CDR3 is not closed by the conserved phenylalanine or tryptophan, this likely results from a read error. The limits of the CDR3 on the DNA are not certain, so only TCRdb's listed CDR3 is given. The rearrangement uses TRBV2 and TRBJ1-6. CDR1 and CDR2 (germline): SNHLY, FYNNEI. The CDR3 spans 13 residues, counting both ends. The CDR3 reads CASRGGSIGSSQS.

This chain joins TRBV5-5 and TRBJ1-1, with D hard to call. The CDR3 sequence is 13 residues long. Germline V lookup: CDR1 SGHKS, CDR2 YYEKEE (reference sequence). Trimming pared 5 bases from V and 1 base from J, leaving 9 bases between. The CDR3 reads CASSFQTNTEAFF. DNA for the CDR3: TGTGCCAGCAGTTTTCAGACGAACACTGAAGCTTTCTTT.

This clonotype occurred many times. The chain joins TRBV19 to TRBJ1-3; D not certain. CDR3 size: 13 residues. Between the trimmed V and J ends, which lost 5 bases and 3 bases, there was a span of 8 bases. The germline CDR1 and CDR2 sequences are LNHDA and SQIVND (reference sequence). The CDR3 sequence: CASSSRRGNTIYF. CDR3 DNA: TGTGCCAGTAGTTCCCGGCGTGGAAACACCATATATTTT.

The chain uses TRBV20-1 and TRBJ2-3; TRBD2 matches 8 bases. From germline, CDR1 is DFQATT and CDR2 SNEGSKA (reference sequence). Trimming removed 5 bases from V and 2 bases from J; junction bases left unmatched: 3. There are 13 residues in the CDR3. CDR3 in DNA: TGCAGTGCTGTAGCGGGGACCACAGATACGCAGTATTTT. Amino acid sequence: CSAVAGTTDTQYF.

The chain links TRBV4-3 to TRBJ1-4, with 8 bases that match TRBD1. The germline V gene has CDR1 LGHNA and CDR2 YSLEER. This CDR3 region has 15 residues. V trimming: 3 bases; J trimming: 6 bases; junction bases outside the gene matches: 6. CDR3 in amino acids: CASSHSIRGHEKLFF. The CDR3 DNA is TGCGCCAGCAGCCATTCGATCAGGGGGCATGAAAAACTGTTTTTT.

The gene calls are TRBV11-3 and TRBJ1-2, with a possible D match to TRBD1 (6 bases). V gave up 4 bases and J gave up 4 bases, with 13 bases separating them. This CDR3 contains 14 residues. Germline CDR1 reads SGHNT; CDR2 reads YENEEA. As DNA, the CDR3 is TGTGCCAGCAGCTCGCTGGGGGCGGCCTATGGCTACACCTTC. Residues: CASSSLGAAYGYTF.

This chain connects TRBV10-3 to TRBJ1-2; 7 nucleotides agree with TRBD1. With V trimmed by 0 bases and J by 7 bases, 5 bases remained unmatched. CDR3 length: 14 residues. Per the germline V gene, CDR1 is ENHRY and CDR2 is SYGVKD. In DNA form, the CDR3 reads TGTGCCATCAGTGAGTCGAAGGGGGCCGGTGGCTACACCTTC. Its translation: CAISESKGAGGYTF.